This T cell receptor beta chain was captured by sequencing in a study of T-cell memory formation after mild COVID-19. TCRdb re-called the 5' RACE reads with MiXCR, one entry per CDR3 protein. The table records approximately 400,000 distinct CDR3 sequences, around 17% of them present only once. Germline values: CDR1 SGDLS, CDR2 YYNGEE. J was trimmed by 6 bases and V by 1 base; bases with no gene match: 2. CDR3 length equals 15 residues. This clonotype occurred a few times. This chain connects TRBV9 to TRBJ2-3; TRBD2 matches at 13 bases. Input material: PBMCs or a T cell subset sorted from them (not recorded which). The clonotype was recovered from a young man who had mild COVID-19 (a few samples of this study predate the infection). Cell type and time point are not known. The CDR3, as DNA: TGTGCCAGCAGCGTAACTAGCGGGGGGGCGGATACGCAGTATTTT. Translating it yields CASSVTSGGADTQYF.